Presented here are 30 T cell receptor beta chains from one specimen sequenced in a study of beta chain features in type 1 diabetes. These receptors' antigens are unknown. Sequenced material consisted of expressed TCRB transcripts (all of the isolated RNA was reverse transcribed). Profiling relied on immunoSEQ multiplex PCR, and the TCRdb table lists in-frame clones only, not all of them. The table lists roughly 350,000 clones, 9.6% of them singletons. Study conclusions and caveats: In all four CD4+ subsets, TCRB CDR3 length was significantly, moderately reduced in type 1 diabetes.

The sample consisted of central memory CD4+ T cells from blood. Receptor source: a man between 25 and 39 years old with type 1 diabetes.

The chain couples TRBV7-3 to TRBJ2-1, with 9 bases that match TRBD1. This CDR3 region has 16 residues. The V gene's germline CDR1 is SGHTA and CDR2 FQGTGA. Losses at the gene ends were 1 base for V and 6 bases for J; bases not matched to a gene: 7. For the CDR3, the DNA is TGTGCCAGCAGCTTAATGGGACAGGGACTCGGCAATGAGCAGTTCTTC. Translating it yields CASSLMGQGLGNEQFF. Combining the CDR3 with reference TRBV7-3 and TRBJ2-1 gives the whole variable domain GAGVSQTPSNKVTEKGKYVELRCDPISGHTALYWYRQSLGQGPEFLIYFQGTGAADDSGLPNDRFFAVRPEGSVSTLKIQRTERGDSAVYLCASSLMGQGLGNEQFFGPGTRLTVL.

V and J are TRBV29-1 and TRBJ2-7, with TRBD1 matching 7 bases. This CDR3 is built from 13 residues. V was clipped by 4 bases and J by 6 bases; unmatched bases: 9. The germline V gene has CDR1 SQVTM and CDR2 ANQGSEA. The CDR3, as DNA: TGCAGCGTTGCGACAGGGACAGCTCGCGAGCAGTACTTC. Translation: CSVATGTAREQYF.

Regarding this clone: Additional DNA sequences in this sample encode the identical CDR3. The genes are TRBV7-2 and TRBJ2-7, with TRBD2 matching 10 bases. With V trimmed by 6 bases and J by 6 bases, 11 bases remained unmatched. Germline CDR1 is SGHTA and CDR2 is FQGNSA. There are 15 residues in the CDR3. For the CDR3, the DNA is TGTGCCAGCAGTATAGCTTCAGCGGGAGGGCGCGAGCAGTACTTC. Its translation is CASSIASAGGREQYF.

This clone was detected only a few times. The rearrangement joins TRBV18 to TRBJ1-5; 7 nucleotides match TRBD1. CDR1 and CDR2 (germline): KGHSH, LQKENI. This CDR3 comprises 15 residues. V trimming: 3 bases; J trimming: 7 bases; junction bases outside the gene matches: 9. CDR3 nucleotide sequence: TGTGCCAGCTCACCGAGAGGACAGGAGCAACAGCCCCAGCATTTT. Translation gives CASSPRGQEQQPQHF.

The chain couples TRBV6-1 to TRBJ2-7; 9 nucleotides line up with TRBD1. This CDR3 has 17 amino acids. Germline V gene lookup returns CDR1 MNHNS and CDR2 SASEGT. V was pared by 1 base and J by 5 bases, with 12 bases of the junction left unmatched. This CDR3 is CASSEDGRGQGSHEQYF. For the CDR3, the DNA is TGTGCCAGCAGTGAAGATGGGCGGGGACAGGGTTCCCACGAGCAGTACTTC.

This clone showed up just a few times. The rearrangement links TRBV27 to TRBJ2-5; 11 nucleotides line up with TRBD2. CDR1 is MNHEY, CDR2 SMNVEV, per germline (reference sequence). The CDR3 extends over 16 amino acids. J was trimmed by 1 base and V by 3 bases; bases with no gene match: 4. The CDR3 sequence: CASSFSGRGGQETQYF. Written as DNA, the CDR3 is TGTGCCAGCAGTTTTAGCGGGAGGGGTGGCCAAGAGACCCAGTACTTC.

This clone was recorded at least ten times. V usage is TRBV27 and J usage is TRBJ2-5; D is unclear. The CDR3 sequence is 14 residues long. The ends were cut back, 4 bases at V and 1 base at J, with 10 bases in the middle. Germline V gene lookup returns CDR1 MNHEY and CDR2 SMNVEV (reference sequence). The CDR3 loop is CASSSQMGQETQYF. Written as DNA, the CDR3 is TGTGCCAGCAGTTCCCAAATGGGCCAAGAGACCCAGTACTTC.

This clone was seen many times. The gene calls are TRBV10-3 and TRBJ2-3; maybe TRBD2 (5 bases). The germline CDR1 and CDR2 sequences are ENHRY and SYGVKD. There are 13 residues in the CDR3. V was shortened by 11 bases and J by 1 base, with 13 bases between the two germline ends. CDR3 in DNA: TGTGCCTCGGAGGAGTCGGGCACAGATACGCAGTATTTT. Translation: CASEESGTDTQYF.

The rearrangement joins TRBV10-3 to TRBJ1-2; 7 bases are shared with TRBD1. J was trimmed by 1 base and V by 6 bases; bases with no gene match: 2. The CDR3 covers 13 residues. Germline V lookup: CDR1 ENHRY, CDR2 SYGVKD. The DNA for the CDR3 is TGTGCCATCAGGGGGGACAGTAACTATGGCTACACCTTC. Protein product: CAIRGDSNYGYTF.

J is TRBJ1-1 and V is TRBV27, with 8 bases that match TRBD1. The V and J ends lost 6 bases and 5 bases, in that order; junction bases with no gene match: 8. The CDR3 sequence is 14 residues long. Germline V gives CDR1 MNHEY, CDR2 SMNVEV (reference sequence). The CDR3 sequence: CASRSDRGGTEAFF. The CDR3 bases are TGTGCCAGCAGATCAGACAGGGGAGGGACTGAAGCTTTCTTT.

This clone turned up a few times. This chain uses TRBV11-2 with TRBJ1-1, with 7 positions matching TRBD1. In germline, CDR1 is SGHAT, CDR2 FQNNGV. The CDR3 is 15 amino acids. The J segment lost 5 bases and the V segment lost 1 base, leaving 7 bases of the junction unmatched. This CDR3 reads CASSLGLTGRTEAFF. DNA for the CDR3: TGTGCCAGCAGCTTAGGCTTGACAGGGAGGACTGAAGCTTTCTTT.

J is TRBJ2-7 and V is TRBV21-1; the tabulated D call, TRBD2, remains unverified against the DNA. TRBV21-1 is annotated as a pseudogene. The CDR3 has 17 amino acids. CDR3 DNA sequence: TGTGCCAGCAGCATCCTTCCAACTAGCGGGAGGGGGTTGGAGCAGTACTTC. It yields the protein CASSILPTSGRGLEQYF.

This clone appeared many times. The sample contains more than one DNA sequence encoding this CDR3. The genes are TRBV28 and TRBJ1-1, with unresolved D. From germline, CDR1 is MDHEN and CDR2 SYDVKM. The CDR3 spans 14 residues. V shed 3 bases and J shed 5 bases, with 13 bases lying between them. The CDR3 sequence is CASSLSFLGTEAFF. The CDR3 region has the DNA TGTGCCAGCAGTTTGAGCTTTCTGGGAACTGAAGCTTTCTTT. The full variable domain, with the rest looked up from reference TRBV28 and TRBJ1-1, is DVKVTQSSRYLVKRTGEKVFLECVQDMDHENMFWYRQDPGLGLRLIYFSYDVKMKEKGDIPEGYSVSREKKERFSLILESASTNQTSMYLCASSLSFLGTEAFFGQGTRLTVV.

The chain couples TRBV7-2 to TRBJ2-5; a weak D match, TRBD2 (5 bases). Trimming took off 5 bases at V and 4 bases at J, with 17 bases between the two ends. Germline assignment: CDR1 SGHTA and CDR2 FQGNSA. The CDR3 is 15 amino acids. The CDR3 region is CASSPGLGLIETQYF. DNA for the CDR3: TGTGCCAGCAGCCCTGGACTGGGTTTGATAGAGACCCAGTACTTC.

This clone was seen more than once but under ten times. The rearrangement links TRBV27 to TRBJ2-7, with 9 bases identical to TRBD1. The CDR3 extends over 15 amino acids. Unmatched junction bases numbered 11, after V lost 5 bases and J lost 6 bases. Germline CDR1 MNHEY, CDR2 SMNVEV (reference sequence). CDR3 amino acids: CASSQDRGQRFEQYF. CDR3 nucleotides: TGTGCCAGCAGTCAGGACAGGGGCCAGCGTTTCGAGCAGTACTTC.

The table lists this clone with many counts. The chain links TRBV19 to TRBJ2-1; 9 positions agree with TRBD2. CDR1 LNHDA and CDR2 SQIVND come from the germline V gene (reference sequence). The CDR3 runs 15 residues. Germline trimming cut 7 bases from V and 9 bases from J; bases unmatched to any gene: 13. CDR3 in amino acids: CASTKGVAGEGEQFF. CDR3 nucleotide sequence: TGTGCCAGTACCAAGGGGGTAGCGGGAGAAGGTGAGCAGTTCTTC.

The table lists this clone with a few counts. The rearrangement joins TRBV5-1 to TRBJ2-3, with TRBD2 matching 8 bases. This CDR3 region has 17 residues. Germline V gene sequence: CDR1 SGHRS, CDR2 YFSETQ. With 0 bases clipped from V and 5 bases from J, the junction kept 11 bases outside the gene matches. For the CDR3, the DNA is TGCGCCAGCAGCTTGGGCTACTCCTTTAGCGGGAAAGATACGCAGTATTTT. The encoded protein is CASSLGYSFSGKDTQYF.

As to this clone: This sample includes further DNA sequences coding for the same CDR3. The chain has TRBV5-1 and TRBJ2-5; no clear D. Germline lookup yields CDR1 SGHRS and CDR2 YFSETQ. The V end was cut by 0 bases, the J end by 0 bases, with 9 bases between. The CDR3 contains 15 residues. CDR3 loop: CASSLGDRDQETQYF. Here the CDR3 DNA reads TGCGCCAGCAGCTTGGGAGACCGGGACCAAGAGACCCAGTACTTC.

This clone has only a few counts. This sequence joins TRBV9 and TRBJ1-6, with 9 bases identical to TRBD1. V dropped 2 bases and J dropped 7; count of bases not matched to a gene: 4. Germline CDR1 is SGDLS and CDR2 is YYNGEE. The CDR3 totals 15 residues. In nucleotides, the CDR3 is TGTGCCAGCAGCGTCGAGGGACAGGGAAATTCACCCCTCCACTTT. Its translation is CASSVEGQGNSPLHF.

This clone came up many times. The CDR3 protein is CASSAGLAGEGELFF. The CDR3 DNA follows: TGTGCCAGCAGCGCGGGACTAGCGGGAGAAGGGGAGCTGTTTTTT. The chain employs TRBV7-2 and TRBJ2-2, with TRBD2 matching 14 bases. The CDR3 extends over 15 amino acids. With V trimmed by 5 bases and J by 8 bases, 4 bases remained unmatched. The V gene's germline CDR1 is SGHTA and CDR2 FQGNSA.

There are many counts of this clone. The chain links TRBV28 to TRBJ2-1; D possibly corresponds to TRBD2 (6 bases). The CDR3 runs 17 residues. The germline gives CDR1 MDHEN, CDR2 SYDVKM. V was clipped by 2 bases and J by 2 bases, with 16 bases between them. CDR3 DNA: TGTGCCAGCAGTTTAAGACCCGGGACTTCTACCTACAATGAGCAGTTCTTC. This gives the protein CASSLRPGTSTYNEQFF.

The table lists this clone with a few counts. The limits of the CDR3 on the DNA are not certain, so only TCRdb's listed CDR3 is given. V gene TRBV21-1 combines with J gene TRBJ2-2; the table's D call TRBD2 went unverified against the DNA. TRBV21-1 is deemed a pseudogene. Ends included, the CDR3 has 16 residues. CDR3 in amino acids: CASSKEVGGGTGELFF.

J is TRBJ1-5 and V is TRBV2, with TRBD1 matching 11 bases. This CDR3 is built from 16 residues. Per the germline V gene, CDR1 is SNHLY and CDR2 is FYNNEI. V gave up 6 bases and J gave up 6 bases; unmatched junction bases: 10. This CDR3 is CASRRTGTGGIQPQHF. As DNA, the CDR3 is TGTGCCAGCAGACGTACCGGGACAGGGGGTATTCAGCCCCAGCATTTT.

There are a few counts of this clone. CDR3 amino acids: CASSPLGTGASNEQFF. CDR3 in DNA: TGCGCCAGCAGCCCGCTCGGGACAGGGGCGTCCAATGAGCAGTTCTTC. The chain links TRBV4-3 to TRBJ2-1; 10 bases map to TRBD1. The CDR3 is 16 amino acids. J lost 6 bases, V lost 4 bases, and 9 bases had no gene match. CDR1 LGHNA and CDR2 YSLEER come from the germline V gene.

This clone has at least ten counts. The V call is TRBV28, the J call TRBJ1-5; no definite D call. With 3 bases removed from V and 2 bases from J, the gap between germline ends came to 8 bases. From germline, CDR1 is MDHEN and CDR2 SYDVKM. This CDR3 has 14 residues. CDR3 bases: TGTGCCAGCAGTTTGGGCGTGGGCAATCAGCCCCAGCATTTT. Protein product: CASSLGVGNQPQHF.

This clone has just a few counts. The chain has TRBV13 and TRBJ2-2; TRBD2 matches at 7 bases. Germline V gene sequence: CDR1 PRHDT, CDR2 FYEKMQ (reference sequence). V lost 8 bases to trimming and J lost 0 bases; unmatched junction nucleotides: 9. The length of the CDR3 is 16 residues. The CDR3 DNA follows: TGTGCCAGCCGACCGTTCGCGGGAGCGAACACCGGGGAGCTGTTTTTT. It is translated as CASRPFAGANTGELFF. The full variable domain, with the rest looked up from reference TRBV13 and TRBJ2-2, is AAGVIQSPRHLIKEKRETATLKCYPIPRHDTVYWYQQGPGQDPQFLISFYEKMQSDKGSIPDRFSAQQFSDYHSELNMSSLELGDSALYFCASRPFAGANTGELFFGEGSRLTVL.

This clone was observed at least ten times. The chain uses TRBV29-1 and TRBJ2-2; 9 nucleotides align to TRBD1. V gave up 5 bases and J gave up 0 bases; unmatched junction bases: 1. The CDR3 consists of 14 residues. The germline CDR1 and CDR2 sequences are SQVTM and ANQGSEA. The CDR3 coding sequence is TGCAGCGTTCGGACAGGGGCGAACACCGGGGAGCTGTTTTTT. Residues: CSVRTGANTGELFF.

The sample holds a few counts of this clone. The sample has other DNA sequences that encode this CDR3 too. This rearrangement joins TRBV18 to TRBJ2-5, with 7 bases that match TRBD1. The trim removed 3 bases at V and 4 bases at J, leaving 2 bases unmatched. The CDR3 sequence is 13 residues long. Germline CDR1 is KGHSH and CDR2 is LQKENI. CDR3 region: CASSPRTGETQYF. The DNA for the CDR3 is TGTGCCAGCTCACCCCGGACAGGAGAGACCCAGTACTTC. Full variable domain (outside the CDR3, taken from reference TRBV18 and TRBJ2-5): NAGVMQNPRHLVRRRGQEARLRCSPMKGHSHVYWYRQLPEEGLKFMVYLQKENIIDESGMPKERFSAEFPKEGPSILRIQQVVRGDSAAYFCASSPRTGETQYFGPGTRLLVL.

The rearrangement joins TRBV13 to TRBJ2-5, with D hard to call. Germline V gives CDR1 PRHDT, CDR2 FYEKMQ (reference sequence). V lost 5 bases to trimming and J lost 1 base, with 14 bases between them. The CDR3 spans 15 residues. The CDR3 protein is CASSTRWATQETQYF. The CDR3 DNA reads TGTGCCAGCAGCACTCGGTGGGCTACCCAAGAGACCCAGTACTTC. Using reference TRBV13 and TRBJ2-5 for the parts outside the CDR3, the full variable domain is AAGVIQSPRHLIKEKRETATLKCYPIPRHDTVYWYQQGPGQDPQFLISFYEKMQSDKGSIPDRFSAQQFSDYHSELNMSSLELGDSALYFCASSTRWATQETQYFGPGTRLLVL.

This clone occurred many times. V and J are TRBV4-3 and TRBJ2-3; D is unresolved. This CDR3 has 13 residues. V was cut by 5 bases and J by 9 bases, with 15 bases left in between. Germline CDR1 LGHNA, CDR2 YSLEER. The CDR3 region is CASSTRSSGTQYF. DNA for the CDR3: TGCGCCAGCAGCACTCGATCCTCCGGAACGCAGTATTTT.